Shown below are 11 T cell receptor beta chains from a single sample sequenced in a study of blood T cell repertoires in COVID-19. TCRdb's copy holds only in-frame clones and misses some; the assay was immunoSEQ multiplex PCR. The repertoire consists of 450,000 to 500,000 clones, with less than 90% occurring once and the leading ten covering around 7.9%. The material sequenced was PBMCs or T cells enriched from blood (not recorded which). The receptors come from a woman in her fifties or sixties who had recovered from COVID-19.

This sequence joins TRBV28 and TRBJ1-2, with 9 positions matching TRBD1. The germline CDR1 and CDR2 sequences are MDHEN and SYDVKM. CDR3 size: 16 residues. V shed 2 bases, J shed 0 bases, and the junction held 4 bases outside the gene matches. CDR3 sequence: CASSLTGGIANYGYTF. The CDR3 DNA reads TGTGCCAGCAGTTTAACAGGGGGCATCGCTAACTATGGCTACACCTTC.

The CDR3 protein is CASSVGADRANSPLHF. DNA of the CDR3: TGTGCCAGCAGCGTAGGTGCCGACAGGGCTAATTCACCCCTCCACTTT. The J gene is TRBJ1-6, the V gene TRBV9, with 7 bases aligning to TRBD1. Germline values: CDR1 SGDLS, CDR2 YYNGEE. The CDR3 sequence is 16 residues long. The ends lost 0 bases at V and 6 bases at J; junction bases unmatched: 6.

The rearrangement joins TRBV2 to TRBJ1-5; D uncertain. The germline gives CDR1 SNHLY, CDR2 FYNNEI. The CDR3 loop spans 15 amino acids. V lost 1 base and J lost 0, with 7 bases in between. CDR3 residues: CASSEGQVSNQPQHF. The CDR3 nucleotides read TGTGCCAGCAGTGAAGGTCAGGTTAGCAATCAGCCCCAGCATTTT. The whole variable domain, remainder taken from reference TRBV2 and TRBJ1-5, is EPEVTQTPSHQVTQMGQEVILRCVPISNHLYFYWYRQILGQKVEFLVSFYNNEISEKSEIFDDQFSVERPDGSNFTLKIRSTKLEDSAMYFCASSEGQVSNQPQHFGDGTRLSIL.

The V and J genes are TRBV19 and TRBJ1-3, with D perhaps TRBD1 (5 bases). Per germline, CDR1 LNHDA and CDR2 SQIVND (reference sequence). The CDR3 length is 17 residues. V shed 3 bases and J shed 0 bases, with 15 bases lying between them. The CDR3 DNA follows: TGTGCCAGTAGTATCTTTCGGGGGACGAGCTCTGGAAACACCATATATTTT. Amino acids: CASSIFRGTSSGNTIYF.

The chain has TRBV3-1 (or the pseudogene TRBV3-2) and TRBJ2-3, with a weak D call TRBD1 (7 bases). This CDR3 is built from 15 residues. The germline V and J ends were trimmed by 1 base and 4 bases, with 12 bases remaining between them. From germline, CDR1 is LGHDT and CDR2 YNNKEL (reference sequence). The CDR3 region is CASSQAGGSADTQYF. The CDR3 nucleotides are TGTGCCAGCAGCCAAGCAGGGGGGTCAGCAGATACGCAGTATTTT.

The chain links TRBV5-1 to TRBJ2-3; no definite D call. Trimming took off 1 base at V and 2 bases at J, with 14 bases between the two ends. Germline assignment: CDR1 SGHRS and CDR2 YFSETQ. The CDR3 is 16 residues long. CDR3 sequence (DNA): TGCGCCAGCAGCTTGTCCCCTCCCCCACTCACAGATACGCAGTATTTT. Amino acid sequence: CASSLSPPPLTDTQYF.

This sequence joins TRBV5-4 and TRBJ2-6; TRBD1 aligns across 8 bases. The CDR3 spans 18 residues. Germline V gene data show CDR1 as SGHNT and CDR2 as YYREEE (reference sequence). The V gene end was trimmed by 4 bases and the J gene end by 1 base; junction bases not matched to a gene: 10. The CDR3 loop reads CASSHQGALPSGANVLTF. The CDR3, as DNA: TGTGCCAGCAGCCATCAGGGGGCGCTGCCATCTGGGGCCAACGTCCTGACTTTC.

This chain links TRBV29-1 with TRBJ2-7, with 7 bases aligning to TRBD1. Germline CDR1 reads SQVTM; CDR2 reads ANQGSEA. The CDR3 sequence is 13 residues long. Unmatched junction bases numbered 5, after V lost 1 base and J lost 5 bases. CDR3 region: CSVEGTGIDEQYF. The CDR3 DNA is TGCAGCGTTGAAGGGACAGGTATTGACGAGCAGTACTTC.

The CDR3 nucleotides read TGCGCCAGCAGCTTGGACATCCCCCCCTACGAGCAGTACTTC. The encoded protein is CASSLDIPPYEQYF. The V call is TRBV5-1, the J call TRBJ2-7; D is unresolved. CDR3 length equals 14 residues. Trimming pared 0 bases from V and 2 bases from J, leaving 9 bases between. Germline CDR1 reads SGHRS; CDR2 reads YFSETQ. The full variable domain, completed using reference TRBV5-1 and TRBJ2-7, is KAGVTQTPRYLIKTRGQQVTLSCSPISGHRSVSWYQQTPGQGLQFLFEYFSETQRNKGNFPGRFSGRQFSNSRSEMNVSTLELGDSALYLCASSLDIPPYEQYFGPGTRLTVT.

This clone was found once. This chain links TRBV18 with TRBJ1-4; D is uncertain. The CDR3 extends over 15 amino acids. Germline assignment: CDR1 KGHSH and CDR2 LQKENI. The V end lost 3 bases, the J end lost 2 bases, and 10 bases lay between the germline ends. CDR3 DNA: TGTGCCAGCTCACCTCAGCGATCCACTAATGAAAAACTGTTTTTT. Its translation is CASSPQRSTNEKLFF.

This sequence joins TRBV3-1 (or the pseudogene TRBV3-2) and TRBJ1-2; tentatively, D is TRBD1 (5 bases). Germline CDR1 is LGHDT and CDR2 is YNNKEL (reference sequence). V was clipped by 4 bases and J by 4 bases, with 13 bases between them. The CDR3 consists of 14 residues. CDR3 DNA sequence: TGTGCCAGCAGCCTGACAGACCCTCTCTATGGCTACACCTTC. The encoded protein is CASSLTDPLYGYTF.